This TCR beta chain emerged from a study of blood T cell repertoires in COVID-19. The wider study: COVID-19 samples collected from the United States, Italy and Spain covered acute and convalescent phases.

This clone was counted a few times. V gave up 4 bases and J gave up 0 bases; unmatched junction bases: 4. Germline V lookup: CDR1 KGHSH, CDR2 LQKENI. The CDR3 totals 15 residues. Using immunoSEQ multiplex PCR, the repertoire was profiled, and TCRdb retains in-frame clones only, with some absent. The profile shows hundreds of thousands of clones, approximately 88% of them singletons. Input material: peripheral blood. J is TRBJ1-1 and V is TRBV18; TRBD1 matches 8 bases. This TCR was sampled from a woman aged 45-60 years with COVID-19, enrolled during active disease. The CDR3: CASSLRGQLNTEAFF. DNA of the CDR3: TGTGCCAGCTCACTCAGGGGGCAGTTGAACACTGAAGCTTTCTTT.